One sample yielded the 26 T cell receptor beta chains listed below, sequenced in a study of blood T cells in healthy people across ages. For the second PCR, which ran for roughly 6 to 11 cycles, a sample-barcoded 5' primer and a J-beta primer mix were used. MiXCR, applied by TCRdb to the 5' RACE reads, yields one record per CDR3 protein. The sample shows approximately 800,000 distinct CDR3 sequences, roughly 50% of them seen only once. The source material was blood. The source is an elderly man in good health.

The sample holds many counts of this clonotype. V is TRBV5-6 and J is TRBJ2-7; D call uncertain. Per the germline V gene, CDR1 is SGHDT and CDR2 is YYEEEE. CDR3 length: 14 residues. The V end was cut by 2 bases, the J end by 0 bases, with 9 bases between. In nucleotides, the CDR3 is TGTGCCAGCAGCTTACAGACCGGCTCCTACGAGCAGTACTTC. It encodes CASSLQTGSYEQYF.

The CDR3 protein is CSARGPGLSKETQYF. CDR3 in DNA: TGCAGTGCTAGAGGGCCGGGACTATCAAAAGAGACCCAGTACTTC. The gene calls are TRBV20-1 and TRBJ2-5, with 7 bases fitting TRBD2. The CDR3 length is 15 residues. Germline values: CDR1 DFQATT, CDR2 SNEGSKA (reference sequence). Trimming at V came to 1 base and at J to 3 bases, leaving 8 bases not matched to a gene.

The V call is TRBV5-1, the J call TRBJ1-1; D is unclear. CDR3 length: 15 amino acids. Germline values: CDR1 SGHRS, CDR2 YFSETQ. V lost 3 bases to trimming and J lost 3 bases, with 15 bases between them. The CDR3 sequence: CASSSLGSWHTEAFF. The CDR3 bases are TGCGCCAGCAGCTCCCTTGGGTCGTGGCACACTGAAGCTTTCTTT. The entire variable domain, with the rest obtained from reference TRBV5-1 and TRBJ1-1, is as follows: KAGVTQTPRYLIKTRGQQVTLSCSPISGHRSVSWYQQTPGQGLQFLFEYFSETQRNKGNFPGRFSGRQFSNSRSEMNVSTLELGDSALYLCASSSLGSWHTEAFFGQGTRLTVV.

The CDR3 nucleotides are TGTGCCATCAGCGAGCCCCCCGGGACAGGGGTTGATGAGCAGTTCTTC. Protein sequence: CAISEPPGTGVDEQFF. The chain links TRBV10-3 to TRBJ2-1; 10 nucleotides align to TRBD1. With V trimmed by 6 bases and J by 8 bases, 13 bases remained unmatched. This CDR3 contains 16 residues. Per germline, CDR1 ENHRY and CDR2 SYGVKD.

The chain joins TRBV11-2 to TRBJ2-3; TRBD1 agrees at 8 bases. Per germline, CDR1 SGHAT and CDR2 FQNNGV. V was clipped by 5 bases and J by 14 bases; unmatched bases: 15. The CDR3 loop spans 14 amino acids. The CDR3 coding sequence is TGTGCCAGCAGCCCGACAGGGGCGCACAGATACGCGTATTTT. This encodes CASSPTGAHRYAYF.

This clonotype has just a few counts. The J gene is TRBJ1-2, the V gene TRBV28, with D maybe TRBD1 (5 bases). Germline V gives CDR1 MDHEN, CDR2 SYDVKM. The CDR3 spans 12 residues. Trimming removed 10 bases from V and 4 bases from J, with 13 bases in between. The CDR3 sequence: CATTGLGYGYTF. The CDR3 DNA sequence: TGTGCCACCACAGGTTTAGGCTATGGCTACACCTTC.

The chain's CDR3 is CASRTNPNTEAFF. DNA of the CDR3: TGTGCCAGCCGAACAAACCCTAACACTGAAGCTTTCTTT. V gene TRBV2 combines with J gene TRBJ1-1; D gene unclear. The CDR3 totals 13 residues. Trimming left V 8 bases short and J 2 bases short, with 12 bases between. CDR1 and CDR2 (germline): SNHLY, FYNNEI.

The V and J genes are TRBV18 and TRBJ2-7; D is perhaps TRBD1 (5 bases). The CDR3 runs to 13 residues. The V and J ends lost 10 bases and 3 bases respectively, with 16 bases between them. Per the germline V gene, CDR1 is KGHSH and CDR2 is LQKENI. The CDR3 DNA reads TGTGCCACACAACAAGACAGAGGCTACGAGCAGTACTTC. Protein: CATQQDRGYEQYF. Based on the CDR3 plus reference TRBV18 and TRBJ2-7, the full variable domain is NAGVMQNPRHLVRRRGQEARLRCSPMKGHSHVYWYRQLPEEGLKFMVYLQKENIIDESGMPKERFSAEFPKEGPSILRIQQVVRGDSAAYFCATQQDRGYEQYFGPGTRLTVT.

The chain recombines TRBV7-9 with TRBJ2-7; 14 nucleotides align to TRBD2. Germline V CDR1 and CDR2: SEHNR, FQNEAQ (reference sequence). V dropped 6 bases and J dropped 0; count of bases not matched to a gene: 7. The CDR3 is made up of 17 amino acids. The CDR3 nucleotides are TGTGCCAGCAGAGTGGGACTAGCGGGAGTGGGCTCCTACGAGCAGTACTTC. It specifies CASRVGLAGVGSYEQYF.

The sample holds a few counts of this clonotype. The rearrangement joins TRBV13 to TRBJ2-4; 13 bases line up with TRBD2. The CDR3 sequence is 16 residues long. Per the germline V gene, CDR1 is PRHDT and CDR2 is FYEKMQ (reference sequence). The trim removed 5 bases at V and 6 bases at J, leaving 7 bases unmatched. In DNA form, the CDR3 reads TGTGCCAGCAGCATCGCCCGACTAGCGGGAGGAAACATTCAGTACTTC. This translates into CASSIARLAGGNIQYF. Based on the CDR3 plus reference TRBV13 and TRBJ2-4, the full variable domain is AAGVIQSPRHLIKEKRETATLKCYPIPRHDTVYWYQQGPGQDPQFLISFYEKMQSDKGSIPDRFSAQQFSDYHSELNMSSLELGDSALYFCASSIARLAGGNIQYFGAGTRLSVL.

This chain uses TRBV28 with TRBJ2-7; maybe TRBD2 (6 bases). The germline V gene has CDR1 MDHEN and CDR2 SYDVKM. V gave up 7 bases and J gave up 5 bases, with 12 bases separating them. This CDR3 region has 12 residues. For the CDR3, the DNA is TGTGCCAGCACCCGGGAGCTGCACGAGCAGTACTTC. Translated, it gives CASTRELHEQYF.

This rearrangement joins TRBV9 to TRBJ1-5, with D unclear. The germline V and J ends were trimmed by 0 bases and 0 bases, with 7 bases remaining between them. There are 15 residues in the CDR3. The germline V gene has CDR1 SGDLS and CDR2 YYNGEE. CDR3 in amino acids: CASSVEGNSNQPQHF. As DNA, the CDR3 is TGTGCCAGCAGCGTAGAAGGCAATAGCAATCAGCCCCAGCATTTT.

The chain is built from TRBV27 and TRBJ1-2; 7 bases line up with TRBD1. The CDR3 has 15 residues. The V gene's germline CDR1 is MNHEY and CDR2 SMNVEV (reference sequence). Losses at the gene ends were 3 bases for V and 1 base for J; bases not matched to a gene: 5. The CDR3 DNA sequence: TGTGCCAGCAGTTTTGCAGGGGGACTTAACTATGGCTACACCTTC. Translation gives CASSFAGGLNYGYTF.

The chain links TRBV11-1 to TRBJ2-5; D may be TRBD2 (5 bases). This CDR3 has 14 residues. Germline V gene sequence: CDR1 SGHAT, CDR2 FQDESV (reference sequence). V lost 5 bases to trimming and J lost 5 bases, with 15 bases between them. The CDR3 region is CASSDTSLLETQYF. In DNA form, the CDR3 reads TGTGCCAGCAGCGACACTAGTTTGCTGGAGACCCAGTACTTC.

As DNA, the CDR3 is TGTGCCAGCAGTTTATTGGGCGGGAGTAACACCGGGGAGCTGTTTTTT. Translation gives CASSLLGGSNTGELFF. The chain links TRBV27 to TRBJ2-2; 7 bases are a match to TRBD2. The CDR3 length is 16 residues. V dropped 1 base and J dropped 2; count of bases not matched to a gene: 4. Germline loops: CDR1 MNHEY, CDR2 SMNVEV (reference sequence).

This clonotype came up a few times. The V and J genes are TRBV29-1 and TRBJ2-4; 9 bases are shared with TRBD1. Germline values: CDR1 SQVTM, CDR2 ANQGSEA. J gave up 8 bases and V 6 bases, and 5 bases lay outside the gene matches. The CDR3 spans 12 residues. CDR3 protein: CSVATGGDIQYF. CDR3 in DNA: TGCAGCGTCGCGACAGGGGGGGACATTCAGTACTTC.

The chain combines TRBV28 with TRBJ2-1, with a weak D call TRBD2 (6 bases). The CDR3 runs to 16 residues. Germline CDR1 is MDHEN and CDR2 is SYDVKM. Deletions cut 3 bases from V and 5 bases from J, with 17 bases between. The CDR3 region has the DNA TGTGCCAGCAGTTTTCCCTCTTTGGGGGGACACAATGAGCAGTTCTTC. Its translation is CASSFPSLGGHNEQFF.

The CDR3 DNA is TGTGCCAGCAGCCGTGGGGGGAACGCCAACTATGGCTACACCTTC. Amino acids: CASSRGGNANYGYTF. J is TRBJ1-2 and V is TRBV13, with TRBD1 as a possible D gene (5 bases). Trimming took 5 bases from V and 2 from J, leaving 15 bases between them. Germline V gene lookup returns CDR1 PRHDT and CDR2 FYEKMQ (reference sequence). This CDR3 contains 15 residues.

This clonotype was seen just once. The chain is built from TRBV20-1 and TRBJ1-4; TRBD1 might be the D (5 bases). This CDR3 has 16 amino acids. Germline assignment: CDR1 DFQATT and CDR2 SNEGSKA (reference sequence). V lost 5 bases and J 6 bases, leaving 22 bases between the germline ends. CDR3 sequence: CSAPTRGTSADEKLFF. DNA of the CDR3: TGCAGTGCTCCTACACGGGGGACCAGCGCGGATGAAAAACTGTTTTTT.

The rearrangement joins TRBV2 to TRBJ1-4; D possibly corresponds to TRBD1 (5 bases). The V and J ends lost 5 bases and 8 bases respectively, with 12 bases between them. Looked up from germline, CDR1 is SNHLY and CDR2 is FYNNEI. The CDR3 has 13 residues. The DNA for the CDR3 is TGTGCCAGCAGTATGGGGACGCGGGAAAAACTGTTTTTT. It translates to CASSMGTREKLFF.

The chain carries TRBV2 and TRBJ2-6; D is perhaps TRBD1 (6 bases). Trimming cost V 3 bases and J 3 bases, with 9 bases left between them. Germline V gene sequence: CDR1 SNHLY, CDR2 FYNNEI. The CDR3 sequence is 15 residues long. Written as DNA, the CDR3 is TGTGCCAGCAGTGACAGGGGTGGTGGGGCCAACGTCCTGACTTTC. Translated, it gives CASSDRGGGANVLTF.

The chain recombines TRBV5-1 with TRBJ1-5; no clear D. The ends were cut back, 4 bases at V and 8 bases at J, with 13 bases in the middle. The CDR3 is made up of 13 amino acids. In germline, CDR1 is SGHRS, CDR2 YFSETQ. Here the CDR3 DNA reads TGCGCCAGCAGCCGGTGGGTTTTAGAGCCCCAGCATTTT. Its translation is CASSRWVLEPQHF.

This chain uses TRBV20-1 with TRBJ2-7; 9 bases line up with TRBD2. The CDR3 length is 16 residues. Germline CDR1 DFQATT, CDR2 SNEGSKA (reference sequence). Unmatched junction bases numbered 7, after V lost 0 bases and J lost 1 base. In DNA, the CDR3 is TGCAGTGCTAGAGATCGGGGCCTAGCGGGATCCTACGAGCAGTACTTC. This gives the protein CSARDRGLAGSYEQYF.

The chain uses TRBV4-1 and TRBJ2-1; D is uncertain. The CDR3 is 16 amino acids. Trimming took off 1 base at V and 0 bases at J, with 10 bases between the two ends. Germline lookup yields CDR1 MGHRA and CDR2 YSYEKL. The CDR3 DNA sequence: TGCGCCAGCAGCCAAGGCTCAAGGAGCTCCTACAATGAGCAGTTCTTC. Protein: CASSQGSRSSYNEQFF.

This clonotype was seen a few times. The chain carries TRBV11-2 and TRBJ2-1; D not resolved. CDR1 and CDR2 (germline): SGHAT, FQNNGV. The CDR3 is 14 amino acids. V was shortened by 3 bases and J by 7 bases, with 13 bases between the two germline ends. CDR3 sequence (DNA): TGTGCCAGCAGCTTTCCCTGGACCCGTAATGAGCAGTTCTTC. It yields the protein CASSFPWTRNEQFF.

The chain has TRBV2 and TRBJ2-1; the D gene is possibly TRBD2 (5 bases). Looked up from germline, CDR1 is SNHLY and CDR2 is FYNNEI. The CDR3 has 16 residues. V was trimmed by 7 bases and J by 2 bases, leaving 18 bases between them. The chain's CDR3 is CASKDLGGLTYNEQFF. Here the CDR3 DNA reads TGTGCCAGCAAGGACCTCGGCGGGTTAACCTACAATGAGCAGTTCTTC.